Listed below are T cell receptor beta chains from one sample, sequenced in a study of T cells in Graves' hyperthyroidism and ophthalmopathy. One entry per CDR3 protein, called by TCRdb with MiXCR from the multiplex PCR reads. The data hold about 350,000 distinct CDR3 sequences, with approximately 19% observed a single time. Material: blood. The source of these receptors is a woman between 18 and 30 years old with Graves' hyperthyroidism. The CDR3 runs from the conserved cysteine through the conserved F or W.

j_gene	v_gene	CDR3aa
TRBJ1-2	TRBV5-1	CASSAGQGALGYTF
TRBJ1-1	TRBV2	CASSVDLHVPEAFF
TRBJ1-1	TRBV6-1	CASRNGISDRGRAEAFF
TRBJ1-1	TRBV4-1	CASSQGPFAGTGEAFF
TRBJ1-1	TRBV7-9	CASSQGAWDTEAFF
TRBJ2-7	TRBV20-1	CSADRDRTYEQYF
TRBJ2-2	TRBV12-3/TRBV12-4	CASSPLGVAGELFF
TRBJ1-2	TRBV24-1	CATSDPGQATYGYTF
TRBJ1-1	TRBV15	CATSVSGHSMNTEAFF
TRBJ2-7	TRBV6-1	CASSMTGTYEQYF
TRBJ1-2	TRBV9	CASSPFGTEYGYTF
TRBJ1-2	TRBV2	CASSTGQGLAGYTF
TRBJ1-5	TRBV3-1	CASSLSMGQGVNQPQHF
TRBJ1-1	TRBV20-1	CSVVGLPGSTEAFF
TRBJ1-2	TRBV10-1	CASSAGTGSDYGYTF
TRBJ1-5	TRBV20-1	CSARVRDRDQPQHF
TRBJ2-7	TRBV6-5	CASSYWSHQSPEQYF
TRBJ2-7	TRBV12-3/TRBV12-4	CASRASRVRGFSYEQYF
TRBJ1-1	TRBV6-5	CASSYHKTTDSAFF
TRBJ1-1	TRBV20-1	CSAFSGFTEAFF
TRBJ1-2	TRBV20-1	CSARRDTVENYGYTF
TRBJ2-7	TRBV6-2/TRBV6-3	CASSYPGGGYEQYF
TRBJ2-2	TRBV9	CASSAQEGVTGELFF
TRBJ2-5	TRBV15	CATSRGQEGETQYF
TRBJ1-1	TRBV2	CASSLMGHLNTEAFF
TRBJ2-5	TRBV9	CASSVVEGRLETQYF
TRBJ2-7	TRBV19	CASSRSGTSGYEQYF
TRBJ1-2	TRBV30	CASESSSPPRGAYYGYTF
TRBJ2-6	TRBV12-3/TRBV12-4	CASRTGSGANVLTF
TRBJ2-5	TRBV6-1	CASSDRTGILQETQYF
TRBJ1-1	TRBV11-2	CASSPDRRDTEAFF
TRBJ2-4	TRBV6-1	CASSPGTGVTKNIKYF
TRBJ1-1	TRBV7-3	CASSPTGGGHAEAFF
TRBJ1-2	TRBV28	CASSSFHRDNYGYTF
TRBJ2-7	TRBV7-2	CASSLRGVRTYEQYF
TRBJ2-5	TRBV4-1	CASSQAASQETQYF
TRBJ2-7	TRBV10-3	CAISEGEPYEQYF
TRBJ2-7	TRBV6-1	CASSDRSRRGEQYF
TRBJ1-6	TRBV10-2	CASRTGTVNSPLHF
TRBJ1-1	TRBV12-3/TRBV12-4	CASSWTGIYTEAFF
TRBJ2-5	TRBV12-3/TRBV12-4	CASSLPTSQETQYF
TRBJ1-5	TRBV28	CASLLVGQPQHF
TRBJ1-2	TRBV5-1	CASSLGVGSNYGYTF
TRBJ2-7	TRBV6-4	CVSSYGDGYEQYF
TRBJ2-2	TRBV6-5	CASSYAWGQGTGELFF